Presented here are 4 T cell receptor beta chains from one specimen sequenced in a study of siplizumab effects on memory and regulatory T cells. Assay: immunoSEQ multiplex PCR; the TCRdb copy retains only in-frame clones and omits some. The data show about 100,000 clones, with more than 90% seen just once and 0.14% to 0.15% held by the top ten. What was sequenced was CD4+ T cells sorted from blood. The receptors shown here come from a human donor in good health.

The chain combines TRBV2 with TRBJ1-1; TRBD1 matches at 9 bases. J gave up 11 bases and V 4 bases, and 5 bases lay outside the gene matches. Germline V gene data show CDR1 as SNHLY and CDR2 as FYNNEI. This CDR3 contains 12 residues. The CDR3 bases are TGTGCCAGCAGTGGAACAGGGGGCGACGCTTTCTTT. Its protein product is CASSGTGGDAFF.

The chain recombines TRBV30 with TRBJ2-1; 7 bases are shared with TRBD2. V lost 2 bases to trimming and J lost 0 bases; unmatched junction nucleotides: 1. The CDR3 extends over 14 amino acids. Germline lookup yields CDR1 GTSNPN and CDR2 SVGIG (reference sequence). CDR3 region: CAWSRTSSYNEQFF. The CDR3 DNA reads TGTGCCTGGAGTAGGACTAGCTCCTACAATGAGCAGTTCTTC.

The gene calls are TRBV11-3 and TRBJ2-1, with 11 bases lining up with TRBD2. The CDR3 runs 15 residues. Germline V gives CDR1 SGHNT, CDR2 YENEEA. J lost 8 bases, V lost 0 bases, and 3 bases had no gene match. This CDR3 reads CASSLELAGVDEQFF. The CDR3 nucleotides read TGTGCCAGCAGCTTAGAACTAGCGGGGGTCGATGAGCAGTTCTTC.

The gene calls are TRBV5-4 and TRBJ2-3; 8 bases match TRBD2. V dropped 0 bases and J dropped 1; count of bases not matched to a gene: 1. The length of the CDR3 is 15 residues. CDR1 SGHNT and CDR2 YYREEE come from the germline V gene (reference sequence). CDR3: CASSLARGGTDTQYF. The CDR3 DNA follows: TGTGCCAGCAGCTTGGCGCGGGGGGGCACAGATACGCAGTATTTT.